The 25 T cell receptor beta chains below come from one sample, sequenced in a study of cytotoxic CD8 clonotypes in ibrutinib-treated CLL. Profiled with immunoSEQ multiplex PCR; TCRdb holds only in-frame clones, not every one. The profile covers 35,000 to 55,000 clones, with 60% to 75% appearing a single time and roughly 13% taken by the ten largest. Here the sequenced sample was PBMCs, taken after 12 months of ibrutinib treatment. The receptors here all came from a human donor with chronic lymphocytic leukemia.

The chain is built from TRBV5-4 and TRBJ2-3; 8 bases map to TRBD2. The CDR3 sequence is 18 residues long. V dropped 3 bases and J dropped 3; count of bases not matched to a gene: 15. CDR1 SGHNT and CDR2 YYREEE come from the germline V gene (reference sequence). CDR3 DNA sequence: TGTGCCAGCAGCTCTTCCGGGACTAGGGGGAGTGGGACAGATACGCAGTATTTT. Translation gives CASSSSGTRGSGTDTQYF.

This chain uses TRBV5-5 with TRBJ2-7; TRBD1 might be the D (6 bases). V was trimmed by 4 bases and J by 0 bases, leaving 14 bases between them. The CDR3 has 15 amino acids. Germline V gives CDR1 SGHKS, CDR2 YYEKEE (reference sequence). In nucleotides, the CDR3 is TGTGCCAGCAGCGGGACACAGGTGATCTCCTACGAGCAGTACTTC. Translating it yields CASSGTQVISYEQYF. The variable domain in full, completed from reference TRBV5-5 and TRBJ2-7, reads DAGVTQSPTHLIKTRGQQVTLRCSPISGHKSVSWYQQVLGQGPQFIFQYYEKEERGRGNFPDRFSARQFPNYSSELNVNALLLGDSALYLCASSGTQVISYEQYFGPGTRLTVT.

This clone was counted many times. V usage is TRBV7-2 and J usage is TRBJ1-2; 9 positions agree with TRBD1. Germline CDR1 is SGHTA and CDR2 is FQGNSA. Trimming cost V 7 bases and J 7 bases; bases outside gene matches: 19. This CDR3 is 17 amino acids long. CDR3 protein: CASTFSLETGGRSGYTF. As DNA, the CDR3 is TGTGCCAGCACTTTTAGTTTGGAGACAGGGGGTCGCTCTGGCTACACCTTC.

J is TRBJ1-4 and V is TRBV27, with D unclear. CDR3 length equals 14 residues. Germline V gives CDR1 MNHEY, CDR2 SMNVEV (reference sequence). Between the trimmed V and J ends, which lost 0 bases and 3 bases, there was a span of 5 bases. The CDR3 DNA reads as TGTGCCAGCAGTTTATCGGCGGCTAATGAAAAACTGTTTTTT. Amino acids: CASSLSAANEKLFF.

This clone was detected a few times. The CDR3 coding sequence is TGTGCCAGCAGCGCGATTAGCTCTGGAAACACCATATATTTT. Protein: CASSAISSGNTIYF. The rearrangement links TRBV9 to TRBJ1-3; D is unclear. Trimming took 3 bases from V and 0 from J, leaving 7 bases between them. CDR3 size: 14 residues. The V gene's germline CDR1 is SGDLS and CDR2 YYNGEE.

The gene calls are TRBV5-1 and TRBJ2-2, with 12 bases fitting TRBD2. This CDR3 contains 17 residues. V lost 4 bases to trimming and J lost 5 bases; unmatched junction nucleotides: 9. The germline V gene encodes CDR1 SGHRS and CDR2 YFSETQ. Here the CDR3 reads CASSLLGTSGGTGELFF. CDR3 in DNA: TGCGCCAGCAGCCTGCTCGGTACTAGCGGGGGGACCGGGGAGCTGTTTTTT.

The rearrangement joins TRBV19 to TRBJ1-4; 9 bases agree with TRBD1. The CDR3 has 16 residues. Unmatched junction bases numbered 10, after V lost 6 bases and J lost 5 bases. Looked up from germline, CDR1 is LNHDA and CDR2 is SQIVND (reference sequence). CDR3 loop: CASSSSQGTGNEKLFF. The DNA for the CDR3 is TGTGCCAGTAGCTCTTCCCAGGGGACAGGGAATGAAAAACTGTTTTTT.

V gene TRBV6-1 combines with J gene TRBJ1-1; D uncertain. The CDR3 has 12 residues. Trimming took off 2 bases at V and 7 bases at J, with 8 bases between the two ends. In germline, CDR1 is MNHNS, CDR2 SASEGT. CDR3 nucleotide sequence: TGTGCCAGCAGTGAACGAGGGTTTGAAGCTTTCTTT. Its translation: CASSERGFEAFF.

The genes are TRBV7-6 and TRBJ2-7; weak D call: TRBD1 (6 bases). CDR3 length: 15 residues. CDR1 is SGHVS, CDR2 FNYEAQ, per germline. The V end was cut by 5 bases, the J end by 2 bases, with 16 bases between. CDR3 DNA sequence: TGTGCCAGCAGCCGACCAGGGGCTGAGGCCTACGAGCAGTACTTC. Translated: CASSRPGAEAYEQYF.

V gene TRBV19 combines with J gene TRBJ2-3, with D possibly TRBD2 on 7 matching bases. CDR3 length: 15 amino acids. Deletions cut 1 base from V and 5 bases from J, with 13 bases between. The germline gives CDR1 LNHDA, CDR2 SQIVND (reference sequence). CDR3 region: CASSIGGGARDTQYF. The CDR3, as DNA: TGTGCCAGTAGTATAGGTGGGGGGGCCCGAGATACGCAGTATTTT.

This clone was seen more than once but under ten times. This chain links TRBV5-5 with TRBJ2-7; no clear D. Germline CDR1 and CDR2: SGHKS and YYEKEE (reference sequence). V lost 4 bases, J lost 3 bases, and 8 bases lay in between. The CDR3 runs 12 residues. CDR3: CASSREIYEQYF. DNA for the CDR3: TGTGCCAGCAGCCGAGAAATCTACGAGCAGTACTTC.

The chain joins TRBV15 to TRBJ1-6; D is possibly TRBD1 (5 bases). V dropped 0 bases and J dropped 7 bases, with 13 bases sitting between them. The CDR3 is 16 residues long. Germline CDR1 reads LNHNV; CDR2 reads YYDKDF (reference sequence). The CDR3 loop is CATSRDSDWTNSPLHF. The CDR3 DNA reads TGTGCCACCAGCAGAGACTCGGACTGGACAAATTCACCCCTCCACTTT.

This sequence joins TRBV29-1 and TRBJ1-3; D is unresolved. Deletions cut 4 bases from V and 0 bases from J, with 7 bases between. The CDR3 length is 13 residues. In germline, CDR1 is SQVTM, CDR2 ANQGSEA. The CDR3 sequence: CSVAFPSGNTIYF. The CDR3 DNA reads TGCAGCGTTGCTTTCCCCTCTGGAAACACCATATATTTT.

A few counts support this clone. The rearrangement links TRBV11-2 to TRBJ1-2; D gene unclear. The ends were cut back, 11 bases at V and 6 bases at J, with 13 bases in the middle. This CDR3 has 11 amino acids. CDR1 is SGHAT and CDR2 is FQNNGV in the germline V gene. The CDR3 nucleotides read TGTGCCGAGGCGTGGGGAAATGGCTACACCTTC. Protein sequence: CAEAWGNGYTF.

The chain couples TRBV5-4 to TRBJ1-2; D remains ambiguous. The ends were cut back, 0 bases at V and 7 bases at J, with 10 bases in the middle. Germline CDR1 SGHNT, CDR2 YYREEE (reference sequence). The CDR3 is made up of 13 amino acids. The CDR3 here is CASSLARELGYTF. The CDR3 DNA reads as TGTGCCAGCAGCTTGGCTCGGGAGCTTGGCTACACCTTC.

The chain couples TRBV27 to TRBJ2-7; TRBD1 matches 9 bases. This CDR3 contains 15 residues. Germline V gene sequence: CDR1 MNHEY, CDR2 SMNVEV (reference sequence). J gave up 6 bases and V 2 bases, and 8 bases lay outside the gene matches. CDR3 protein: CASSLRGQGKREQYF. CDR3 nucleotides: TGTGCCAGCAGTTTACGGGGACAGGGTAAACGCGAGCAGTACTTC.

In this sample, this clone turned up a few times. The gene calls are TRBV14 and TRBJ2-7; TRBD1 matches 7 bases. This CDR3 is 14 amino acids long. Germline-derived CDR1 and CDR2 are SGHDN and FVKESK. V lost 4 bases to trimming and J lost 2 bases; unmatched junction nucleotides: 5. The CDR3 region is CASSLGTVPYEQYF. The CDR3, as DNA: TGTGCCAGCAGCCTCGGGACAGTCCCCTACGAGCAGTACTTC. The variable domain in full, with the rest retrieved from reference TRBV14 and TRBJ2-7, is EAGVTQFPSHSVIEKGQTVTLRCDPISGHDNLYWYRRVMGKEIKFLLHFVKESKQDESGMPNNRFLAERTGGTYSTLKVQPAELEDSGVYFCASSLGTVPYEQYFGPGTRLTVT.

The chain has TRBV10-1 and TRBJ2-7; 11 bases are a match to TRBD2. CDR3 length equals 15 residues. V was pared by 2 bases and J by 3 bases, with 3 bases of the junction left unmatched. The germline V gene has CDR1 WNHNN and CDR2 SYGVQD (reference sequence). The CDR3, as DNA: TGCGCCAGCAGTGAGGGACTAGCGGGCTACTACGAGCAGTACTTC. It is translated as CASSEGLAGYYEQYF.

This chain uses TRBV6-5 with TRBJ1-2, with TRBD1 matching over 10 bases. Trimming took 6 bases from V and 4 from J; bases not matched to a gene: 8. CDR1 and CDR2 (germline): MNHEY, SVGAGI. The CDR3 is 15 residues long. The CDR3 bases are TGTGCCAGCAGAATGACAGGGGGCGATGTCTATGGCTACACCTTC. Translated, it gives CASRMTGGDVYGYTF.

This clone has just a few counts. This sequence joins TRBV27 and TRBJ1-2; D remains unclear. The CDR3 length is 12 residues. The germline V gene encodes CDR1 MNHEY and CDR2 SMNVEV (reference sequence). The V end lost 5 bases, the J end lost 7 bases, and 11 bases lay between the germline ends. CDR3 nucleotide sequence: TGTGCCAGCAGTCAACCCGGGGTTGGCTACACCTTC. Its protein is CASSQPGVGYTF.

The V call is TRBV7-6, the J call TRBJ1-6, with D maybe TRBD1 (6 bases). Germline V gene lookup returns CDR1 SGHVS and CDR2 FNYEAQ. This CDR3 is built from 17 residues. V shed 5 bases and J shed 8 bases, with 22 bases lying between them. CDR3 coding DNA: TGTGCCAGCAGCGCCCCCGGCGAAGGGGGAGCGTATTCACCCCTCCACTTT. The encoded protein is CASSAPGEGGAYSPLHF.

The chain joins TRBV10-3 to TRBJ2-7; unclear D gene. V was shortened by 2 bases and J by 5 bases, with 13 bases between the two germline ends. CDR3 length: 14 amino acids. The germline V gene encodes CDR1 ENHRY and CDR2 SYGVKD. The CDR3 loop is CAISEGSLLHEQYF. The CDR3 DNA reads as TGTGCCATCAGTGAGGGCAGCCTGCTGCACGAGCAGTACTTC.

V and J are TRBV9 and TRBJ2-1; 7 bases match TRBD2. This CDR3 region has 13 residues. V gave up 5 bases and J gave up 12 bases; unmatched junction bases: 11. The germline gives CDR1 SGDLS, CDR2 YYNGEE. CDR3 DNA sequence: TGTGCCAGCAGTAAAAGGGAGGGAGGAGGGCAGTTCTTC. Amino acids: CASSKREGGGQFF.

This clone was seen ten or more times. This CDR3 is CASSYTRTGGSYGYTF. The CDR3 DNA sequence: TGTGCCAGCAGTTACACGAGGACAGGGGGTTCCTATGGCTACACCTTC. V gene TRBV6-5 combines with J gene TRBJ1-2; 10 positions agree with TRBD1. Germline V gene data show CDR1 as MNHEY and CDR2 as SVGAGI. The CDR3 length is 16 residues. V lost 2 bases, J lost 4 bases, and 7 bases stayed unmatched.

The rearrangement uses TRBV21-1 and TRBJ1-6; the table gives TRBD1 as D, unverified against the DNA. TRBV21-1 is deemed a pseudogene. The CDR3 totals 15 residues. The CDR3 nucleotides read TGTGCCAGCAGCAAACCGGACAGGGTAGCAGAACCCCTCCACTTT. Translation: CASSKPDRVAEPLHF.